This T cell receptor beta chain was profiled in a study of shared clonotypes between healthy human individuals. Using 200 ng DNA, tens of thousands of T cell genomes, the sorted-subset replicate PCRs were run. Original processing methods: Quality scores were absent from the junction-only immunoSEQ sequences, so filtering differed. Generated by immunoSEQ multiplex PCR, the TCRdb table keeps only in-frame clones and is missing some. V and J calls and clone size are given by that table; D and trimming were obtained from the DNA. The sample has more than 1 million clones, approximately 80% seen once. With 1 base removed from V and 0 bases from J, the gap between germline ends came to 7 bases. The CDR3 totals 15 residues. Per germline, CDR1 LNHDA and CDR2 SQIVND (reference sequence). A word on this clone: Other DNA sequences in this specimen translate into the identical CDR3.

The sample comprised memory CD4+ T cells from PBMCs. The subset was: CD45RA-negative fraction. This TCR came from a young man in good health. Some clones in this sample may be carry-over from other donors' samples. The chain has TRBV19 and TRBJ1-5; D call uncertain. CDR3 residues: CASSIVGDSNQPQHF. The CDR3 DNA sequence: TGTGCCAGTAGTATAGTCGGGGATAGCAATCAGCCCCAGCATTTT.